These 20 T cell receptor beta chains originate from one sample sequenced in a study of blood T cell repertoires in COVID-19. The protocol was immunoSEQ multiplex PCR, while the TCRdb copy is restricted to in-frame clones and leaves out a portion. The sample records more than 250,000 clones, around nine tenths being singletons. The sequencing sample was made of PBMCs or T cells enriched from blood (not recorded which). The receptors here all came from a woman aged 40 to 50 who had recovered from COVID-19.

This chain links TRBV7-2 with TRBJ2-5; a possible D gene is TRBD1 (6 bases). V lost 1 base and J lost 5, with 11 bases in between. CDR1 and CDR2 (germline): SGHTA, FQGNSA. The CDR3 spans 14 residues. This chain's CDR3 is CASSLGTEVETQYF. The CDR3 DNA reads TGTGCCAGCAGCTTAGGGACAGAGGTCGAGACCCAGTACTTC.

The V call is TRBV21-1, the J call TRBJ1-4; TRBD1, as called in the table, went unchecked against the DNA. TRBV21-1 counts as a pseudogene. CDR3 length: 15 amino acids. DNA of the CDR3: TGTGCCAGCAGATACTTCGGACAGGTCGGAGAAAAACTGTTTTTT. It yields the protein CASRYFGQVGEKLFF.

V gene TRBV6-6 combines with J gene TRBJ2-1; TRBD1 matches at 8 bases. Germline CDR1 MNHNY, CDR2 SVGAGI (reference sequence). The CDR3 spans 16 residues. After removal of 0 bases from V and 2 bases from J, the junction contained 3 bases not matched to a gene. The CDR3 DNA reads TGTGCCAGCAGTTACTCCGGACAGGGAACCTACAATGAGCAGTTCTTC. Amino acids: CASSYSGQGTYNEQFF.

J is TRBJ2-5 and V is TRBV9, with D perhaps TRBD1 (5 bases). The V end lost 3 bases, the J end lost 4 bases, and 16 bases lay between the germline ends. This CDR3 region has 15 residues. Germline loops: CDR1 SGDLS, CDR2 YYNGEE. This chain's CDR3 is CASSALDGASETQYF. The DNA of the CDR3 is TGTGCCAGCAGCGCCCTCGATGGGGCTTCAGAGACCCAGTACTTC.

The rearrangement links TRBV29-1 to TRBJ1-2, with D possibly being TRBD1 (5 bases). The germline V gene has CDR1 SQVTM and CDR2 ANQGSEA. V was shortened by 1 base and J by 8 bases, with 8 bases between the two germline ends. The CDR3 has 11 residues. The CDR3 DNA sequence: TGCAGCGTTGAAGTGAACAGGGGCTACACCTTC. Its protein product is CSVEVNRGYTF.

The genes are TRBV15 and TRBJ2-7; TRBD1 agrees at 7 bases. The germline V gene has CDR1 LNHNV and CDR2 YYDKDF (reference sequence). This CDR3 is built from 15 residues. J was trimmed by 2 bases and V by 7 bases; bases with no gene match: 11. This CDR3 reads CATNNGGQEPYEQYF. The CDR3 DNA follows: TGTGCCACCAACAATGGAGGACAGGAGCCCTACGAGCAGTACTTC.

The chain links TRBV5-1 to TRBJ1-4; D perhaps matches TRBD1 (6 bases). The CDR3 sequence is 14 residues long. Trimming took 3 bases from V and 4 from J, leaving 10 bases between them. Germline CDR1 and CDR2: SGHRS and YFSETQ. CDR3 nucleotide sequence: TGCGCCAGCAGCTCACAGGGATTTAATGAAAAACTGTTTTTT. Protein product: CASSSQGFNEKLFF. Drawing the rest from reference TRBV5-1 and TRBJ1-4, the complete variable domain is KAGVTQTPRYLIKTRGQQVTLSCSPISGHRSVSWYQQTPGQGLQFLFEYFSETQRNKGNFPGRFSGRQFSNSRSEMNVSTLELGDSALYLCASSSQGFNEKLFFGSGTQLSVL.

The genes are TRBV5-3 and TRBJ2-7, with 7 bases fitting TRBD2. TRBV5-3 is labeled an ORF, and its function is uncertain. V was pared by 6 bases and J by 4 bases, with 13 bases of the junction left unmatched. CDR3 size: 15 residues. The CDR3 nucleotides read TGTGCCAGAAACACACCCAGCGGGATATCTTACGAGCAGTACTTC. It encodes CARNTPSGISYEQYF.

The chain combines TRBV6-5 with TRBJ2-1, with 12 bases identical to TRBD1. Germline V gene data show CDR1 as MNHEY and CDR2 as SVGAGI. J gave up 8 bases and V 8 bases, and 4 bases lay outside the gene matches. The CDR3 consists of 13 residues. The CDR3 nucleotides read TGTGCCAGCCGGGACAGGGGGCGGGATGAGCAGTTCTTC. Encoded protein: CASRDRGRDEQFF.

This chain joins TRBV14 and TRBJ2-1; 9 bases are shared with TRBD1. The CDR3 sequence is 19 residues long. Germline V lookup: CDR1 SGHDN, CDR2 FVKESK. V was clipped by 0 bases and J by 4 bases; unmatched bases: 13. CDR3 nucleotides: TGTGCCAGCAGCCAAGATCCCATGGTCGGGACAGGGTTTTACAATGAGCAGTTCTTC. Its protein product is CASSQDPMVGTGFYNEQFF.

This chain uses TRBV27 with TRBJ2-4, with TRBD2 identical over 8 bases. This CDR3 region has 13 residues. V trimming: 2 bases; J trimming: 15 bases; junction bases outside the gene matches: 9. In germline, CDR1 is MNHEY, CDR2 SMNVEV (reference sequence). The chain's CDR3 is CASSLPGTRVLYF. The CDR3 nucleotides read TGTGCCAGCAGTTTACCCGGGACTAGGGTTCTGTACTTC.

This chain uses TRBV2 with TRBJ2-5; 10 bases match TRBD2. CDR1 and CDR2 (germline): SNHLY, FYNNEI. Unmatched junction bases numbered 6, after V lost 3 bases and J lost 2 bases. The CDR3 loop spans 16 amino acids. CDR3 region: CASSENLAGAQETQYF. DNA of the CDR3: TGTGCCAGCAGTGAGAACCTAGCGGGAGCACAAGAGACCCAGTACTTC.

The chain employs TRBV28 and TRBJ2-7; 7 bases line up with TRBD1. V was clipped by 7 bases and J by 2 bases; unmatched bases: 5. Germline V gene data show CDR1 as MDHEN and CDR2 as SYDVKM. The CDR3 contains 13 residues. In DNA, the CDR3 is TGTGCCAGCATGGGGGACAGCCCCTACGAGCAGTACTTC. Its translation: CASMGDSPYEQYF.

In nucleotides, the CDR3 is TGTGCCAGCTCACCAAACGACAGGGGCAGTCAGCCCCAGCATTTT. It translates to CASSPNDRGSQPQHF. The V call is TRBV18, the J call TRBJ1-5, with 8 bases lining up with TRBD1. Germline lookup yields CDR1 KGHSH and CDR2 LQKENI. The V segment lost 2 bases and the J segment 6 bases; nucleotides outside the gene matches: 6. CDR3 length equals 15 residues.

The gene calls are TRBV28 and TRBJ1-4, with 7 positions matching TRBD1. In germline, CDR1 is MDHEN, CDR2 SYDVKM. The length of the CDR3 is 15 residues. Germline trimming cut 3 bases from V and 5 bases from J; bases unmatched to any gene: 6. The CDR3 region has the DNA TGTGCCAGCAGTTTCCCGGACAGGAAAAATGAAAAACTGTTTTTT. Its translation is CASSFPDRKNEKLFF.

Only one count was recorded for this clone. The chain combines TRBV24-1 with TRBJ1-2; the match to TRBD1 covers 9 bases. The CDR3 has 13 residues. Losses at the gene ends were 7 bases for V and 7 bases for J; bases not matched to a gene: 6. Germline V gene sequence: CDR1 KGHDR, CDR2 SFDVKD. CDR3 protein: CATRATGGGGYTF. CDR3 nucleotides: TGTGCCACCAGGGCCACAGGGGGCGGTGGCTACACCTTC.

The chain carries TRBV28 and TRBJ1-2, with D possibly matching TRBD1 (5 bases). This CDR3 spans 17 amino acids. V lost 5 bases, J lost 0 bases, and 19 bases lay in between. Germline V lookup: CDR1 MDHEN, CDR2 SYDVKM. The CDR3 DNA sequence: TGTGCCAGCAGTCGGTCAGGGAGGGGACTCACTAACTATGGCTACACCTTC. Translated, it gives CASSRSGRGLTNYGYTF.

This chain uses TRBV3-1 (or the pseudogene TRBV3-2) with TRBJ2-4; possibly TRBD2 for D (5 bases). V shed 5 bases and J shed 0 bases, with 8 bases lying between them. The CDR3 is 14 amino acids. Per the germline V gene, CDR1 is LGHDT and CDR2 is YNNKEL (reference sequence). The CDR3 region has the DNA TGTGCCAGCAGCTTCCGGGGAGCCAAAAACATTCAGTACTTC. Translation: CASSFRGAKNIQYF.

The gene calls are TRBV6-5 and TRBJ1-1; D ambiguous. Germline lookup yields CDR1 MNHEY and CDR2 SVGAGI. V was shortened by 6 bases and J by 2 bases, with 7 bases between the two germline ends. This CDR3 has 12 amino acids. The CDR3 region is CASRAGNTEAFF. CDR3 bases: TGTGCCAGCAGGGCAGGCAACACTGAAGCTTTCTTT.

The chain recombines TRBV3-1 (or the pseudogene TRBV3-2) with TRBJ2-2, with D possibly being TRBD2 (9 bases). V lost 1 base and J 3 bases, leaving 24 bases between the germline ends. The germline V gene encodes CDR1 LGHDT and CDR2 YNNKEL (reference sequence). The CDR3 totals 20 residues. CDR3 DNA: TGTGCCAGCAGCCAAGGGGACAGGAGGGCGCTAGCGGGATACACCGGGGAGCTGTTTTTT. As protein: CASSQGDRRALAGYTGELFF.